These 15 T cell receptor beta chains were all obtained from the same sample, sequenced in a study of blood T cell repertoires in COVID-19 (TCRdb year 2020). Libraries were built with the immunoSEQ multiplex PCR assay. Imported from immuneACCESS, the table was reduced by TCRdb to in-frame sequences with V and J called. These copies leave out some clones; in studies compared against another copy, an unresolved V gene accounts for under half, and the cause of the remainder is not known. The sample profile shows 200,000 to 300,000 clones; approximately 86% of them were found once. The ten largest clones add up to 5.2% of the sample. The sample comprised peripheral blood. Source of these receptors: a woman aged 60-75 years with COVID-19, enrolled during active disease.

This clone was found a few times. The chain carries TRBV5-4 and TRBJ1-2; 8 bases line up with TRBD1. The CDR3 sequence is 14 residues long. Germline V gene data show CDR1 as SGHNT and CDR2 as YYREEE (reference sequence). V gave up 4 bases and J gave up 5 bases; unmatched junction bases: 7. The CDR3 loop reads CASSGDRGLYGYTF. CDR3 DNA sequence: TGTGCCAGCAGCGGAGACAGGGGATTATATGGCTACACCTTC.

The J gene is TRBJ1-4, the V gene TRBV14; D is perhaps TRBD1 (5 bases). Germline V gene sequence: CDR1 SGHDN, CDR2 FVKESK. Deletions cut 1 base from V and 10 bases from J, with 16 bases between. CDR3 length equals 15 residues. The CDR3 bases are TGTGCCAGCAGCCAAGCCGGTCACTCCCAGGGAAAACTGTTTTTT. This gives the protein CASSQAGHSQGKLFF. The whole variable domain, remainder taken from reference TRBV14 and TRBJ1-4, is EAGVTQFPSHSVIEKGQTVTLRCDPISGHDNLYWYRRVMGKEIKFLLHFVKESKQDESGMPNNRFLAERTGGTYSTLKVQPAELEDSGVYFCASSQAGHSQGKLFFGSGTQLSVL.

This clone has just a few counts. The V and J genes are TRBV2 and TRBJ2-7; D might be TRBD1 (5 bases). This CDR3 spans 14 amino acids. The V gene lost 6 bases and the J gene lost 5 bases, with 17 bases spanning the gap. Germline CDR1 reads SNHLY; CDR2 reads FYNNEI. CDR3 in DNA: TGTGCCAGCAGGGACCAGGGCGTGCGACACGAGCAGTACTTC. It specifies CASRDQGVRHEQYF.

V gene TRBV7-2 combines with J gene TRBJ2-7, with 8 bases lining up with TRBD2. The CDR3 covers 15 residues. Looked up from germline, CDR1 is SGHTA and CDR2 is FQGNSA. V lost 4 bases, J lost 6 bases, and 11 bases stayed unmatched. The CDR3, as DNA: TGTGCCAGCAGCTCTACCTCCGGGAGGGCCTTCGAGCAGTACTTC. Translating it yields CASSSTSGRAFEQYF.

This chain joins TRBV7-2 and TRBJ2-7; possible D gene TRBD1, 6 bases. CDR1 is SGHTA, CDR2 FQGNSA, per germline. V shed 2 bases and J shed 2 bases, with 13 bases lying between them. This CDR3 has 15 residues. The CDR3 protein is CASSLFVQGTYEQYF. The CDR3 DNA reads as TGTGCCAGCAGCTTATTTGTACAGGGCACCTACGAGCAGTACTTC.

The V call is TRBV24-1, the J call TRBJ2-5; 9 positions match TRBD2. CDR1 KGHDR and CDR2 SFDVKD come from the germline V gene. The CDR3 spans 16 residues. V lost 7 bases, J lost 3 bases, and 11 bases stayed unmatched. In nucleotides, the CDR3 is TGTGCCACCAGCTCTGCAGGACTAGCGCCGAAAGAGACCCAGTACTTC. It specifies CATSSAGLAPKETQYF.

V and J are TRBV7-2 and TRBJ2-7; TRBD2 matches at 7 bases. Germline trimming cut 6 bases from V and 9 bases from J; bases unmatched to any gene: 14. Germline loops: CDR1 SGHTA, CDR2 FQGNSA. The CDR3 consists of 14 residues. The CDR3 sequence: CASRGGLAGDGQYF. DNA for the CDR3: TGTGCCAGCAGGGGGGGACTGGCGGGAGATGGGCAGTACTTC. Using reference TRBV7-2 and TRBJ2-7 for the parts outside the CDR3, the full variable domain is GAGVSQSPSNKVTEKGKDVELRCDPISGHTALYWYRQSLGQGLEFLIYFQGNSAPDKSGLPSDRFSAERTGGSVSTLTIQRTQQEDSAVYLCASRGGLAGDGQYFGPGTRLTVT.

V is TRBV19 and J is TRBJ2-3; maybe TRBD1 (6 bases). Germline V gene data show CDR1 as LNHDA and CDR2 as SQIVND (reference sequence). This CDR3 region has 15 residues. The V gene lost 7 bases and the J gene lost 1 base, with 15 bases spanning the gap. CDR3 coding DNA: TGTGCCAGTATGCTCCAGGGGACCCGCACAGATACGCAGTATTTT. This gives the protein CASMLQGTRTDTQYF.

The chain carries TRBV7-2 and TRBJ1-3, with a weak D call TRBD1 (6 bases). Trimming shortened V by 1 base and J by 4 bases, and 14 bases separated the two germline ends. This CDR3 is 16 amino acids long. Germline V CDR1 and CDR2: SGHTA, FQGNSA. In DNA, the CDR3 is TGTGCCAGCAGCTTAGTTCGGGGGGCGGGAGGAAACACCATATATTTT. The encoded protein is CASSLVRGAGGNTIYF.

This clone has just one count. The V call is TRBV4-1, the J call TRBJ1-6, with D unresolved. The CDR3 is made up of 19 amino acids. CDR1 and CDR2 from the germline V gene are MGHRA and YSYEKL. Trimming stripped 0 bases from V and 0 bases from J, with 15 bases between. The CDR3 loop is CASSQDQAGRYSYNSPLHF. The CDR3 region has the DNA TGCGCCAGCAGCCAAGATCAGGCAGGCAGATACTCCTATAATTCACCCCTCCACTTT.

The genes are TRBV29-1 and TRBJ2-7, with 7 bases matching TRBD1. In germline, CDR1 is SQVTM, CDR2 ANQGSEA. V shed 5 bases, J shed 0 bases, and the junction held 1 base outside the gene matches. The CDR3 runs to 12 residues. The CDR3 spells CSVRDSSYEQYF. The DNA of the CDR3 is TGCAGCGTTAGGGACAGCTCCTACGAGCAGTACTTC.

V is TRBV20-1 and J is TRBJ1-2, with D possibly being TRBD1 (6 bases). Germline V gene data show CDR1 as DFQATT and CDR2 as SNEGSKA (reference sequence). V shed 7 bases and J shed 4 bases, with 10 bases lying between them. This CDR3 is built from 11 residues. Here the CDR3 reads CSVKDSYGYTF. The CDR3 DNA reads as TGCAGTGTTAAGGACAGCTATGGCTACACCTTC.

V usage is TRBV7-3 and J usage is TRBJ1-4, with D maybe TRBD1 (6 bases). Germline V CDR1 and CDR2: SGHTA, FQGTGA. The CDR3 sequence is 14 residues long. Trimming left V 3 bases short and J 4 bases short, with 9 bases between. CDR3 amino acids: CASSFRTDNEKLFF. For the CDR3, the DNA is TGTGCCAGCAGCTTTAGGACAGATAATGAAAAACTGTTTTTT.

As concerns this clone: Relative to the germline gene, one junction end is altered; a read error may explain this. The V call is TRBV2, the J call TRBJ2-5; tentative D call: TRBD2 (6 bases). This CDR3 region has 12 residues. CDR1 SNHLY and CDR2 FYNNEI come from the germline V gene. For the CDR3, the DNA is TGTGCCAGCAGTGAAACCTTGGCCGGCGGGGACTTC. This gives the protein CASSETLAGGDF. Based on the CDR3 plus reference TRBV2 and TRBJ2-5, the full variable domain is EPEVTQTPSHQVTQMGQEVILRCVPISNHLYFYWYRQILGQKVEFLVSFYNNEISEKSEIFDDQFSVERPDGSNFTLKIRSTKLEDSAMYFCASSETLAGGDFGPGTRLLVL.

J is TRBJ1-1 and V is TRBV3-1 (or the pseudogene TRBV3-2), with D possibly being TRBD1 (5 bases). V was cut by 0 bases and J by 0 bases, with 11 bases left in between. The CDR3 covers 16 residues. The germline CDR1 and CDR2 sequences are LGHDT and YNNKEL (reference sequence). The CDR3 loop reads CASSQDVQVLNTEAFF. Written as DNA, the CDR3 is TGTGCCAGCAGCCAAGATGTACAGGTACTGAACACTGAAGCTTTCTTT.